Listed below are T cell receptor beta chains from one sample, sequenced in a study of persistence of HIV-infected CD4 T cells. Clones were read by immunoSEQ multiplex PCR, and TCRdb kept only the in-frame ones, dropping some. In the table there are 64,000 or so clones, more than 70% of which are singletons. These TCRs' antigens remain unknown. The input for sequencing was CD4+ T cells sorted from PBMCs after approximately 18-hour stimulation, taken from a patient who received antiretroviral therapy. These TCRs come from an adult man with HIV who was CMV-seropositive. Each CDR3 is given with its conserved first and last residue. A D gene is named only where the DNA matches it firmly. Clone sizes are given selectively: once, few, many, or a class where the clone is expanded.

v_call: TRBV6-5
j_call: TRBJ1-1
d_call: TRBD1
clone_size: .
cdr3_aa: CASVDRGGLSEAFF
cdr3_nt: TGTGCCAGCGTAGACAGGGGAGGCCTCTCTGAAGCTTTCTTT

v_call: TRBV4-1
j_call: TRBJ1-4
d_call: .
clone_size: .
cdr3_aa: CASSQEGGNEKLFF
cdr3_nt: TGCGCCAGCAGCCAAGAGGGAGGAAATGAAAAACTGTTTTTT

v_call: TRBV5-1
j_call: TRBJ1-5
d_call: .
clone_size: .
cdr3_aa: CASSRTSNQPQHF
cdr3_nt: TGCGCCAGCAGCAGGACTAGCAATCAGCCCCAGCATTTT

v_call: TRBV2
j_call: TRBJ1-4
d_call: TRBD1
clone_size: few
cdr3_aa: CASSGTGTEKLFF
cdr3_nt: TGTGCCAGTTCCGGGACAGGGACGGAAAAACTGTTTTTT

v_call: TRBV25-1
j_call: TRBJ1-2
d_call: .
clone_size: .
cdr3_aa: CASSEYKDYYGYTF
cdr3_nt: TGTGCCAGCAGTGAATATAAGGACTACTATGGCTACACCTTC

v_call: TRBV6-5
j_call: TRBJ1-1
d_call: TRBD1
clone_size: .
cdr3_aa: CASSPQGWEAFF
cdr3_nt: TGTGCCAGCAGCCCACAGGGGTGGGAAGCTTTCTTT

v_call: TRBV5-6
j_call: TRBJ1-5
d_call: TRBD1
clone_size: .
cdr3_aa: CASSVAQGAGQPQHF
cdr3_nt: TGTGCCAGCAGCGTGGCACAGGGGGCTGGACAACCCCAGCATTTT

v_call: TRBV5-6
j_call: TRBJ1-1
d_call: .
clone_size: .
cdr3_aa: CASSLGIFNTEAFF
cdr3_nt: TGTGCCAGCAGCTTAGGGATCTTCAACACTGAAGCTTTCTTT

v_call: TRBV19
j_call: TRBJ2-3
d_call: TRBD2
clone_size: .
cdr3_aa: CASSERGTTDTQYF
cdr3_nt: TGTGCCAGTAGTGAGCGGGGTACCACAGATACGCAGTATTTT

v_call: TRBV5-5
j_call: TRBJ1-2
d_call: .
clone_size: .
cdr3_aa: CASSISAREGYTF
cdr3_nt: TGTGCCAGCAGCATATCAGCCCGCGAAGGCTACACCTTC

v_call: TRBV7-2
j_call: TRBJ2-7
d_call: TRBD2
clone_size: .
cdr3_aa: CASSPWTSGYEQYF
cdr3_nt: TGTGCCAGCAGCCCCTGGACTAGCGGCTACGAGCAGTACTTC

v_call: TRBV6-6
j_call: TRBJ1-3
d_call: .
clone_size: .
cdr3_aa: CASSYSRREREIYF
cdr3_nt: TGTGCCAGCAGTTACTCTCGTCGGGAGAGGGAGATATATTTT

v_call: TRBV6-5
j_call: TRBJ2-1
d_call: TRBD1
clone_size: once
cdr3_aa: CASRRTGNADNEQFF
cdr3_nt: TGTGCCAGCAGGAGGACAGGGAATGCGGACAATGAGCAGTTCTTC

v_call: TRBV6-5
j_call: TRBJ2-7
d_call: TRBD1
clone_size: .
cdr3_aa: CASRQGQGAREQYF
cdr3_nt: TGTGCCAGCAGGCAGGGACAGGGGGCGAGAGAGCAGTACTTC

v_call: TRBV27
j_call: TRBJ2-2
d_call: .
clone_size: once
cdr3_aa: CASRLNTGELFF
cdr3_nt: TGTGCCAGCAGATTGAACACCGGGGAGCTGTTTTTT

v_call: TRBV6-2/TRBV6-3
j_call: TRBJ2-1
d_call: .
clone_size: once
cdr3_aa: CASSYSRREQFF
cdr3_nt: TGTGCCAGCAGTTACTCGAGACGGGAGCAGTTCTTC

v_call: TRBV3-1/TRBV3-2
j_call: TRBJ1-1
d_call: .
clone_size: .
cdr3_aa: CASSQLPWTVNTEAFF
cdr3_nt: TGTGCCAGCAGCCAACTCCCGTGGACAGTGAACACTGAAGCTTTCTTT

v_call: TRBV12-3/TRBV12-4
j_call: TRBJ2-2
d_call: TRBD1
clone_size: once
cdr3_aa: CASSRQGTGELFF
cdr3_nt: TGTGCCAGCAGCCGACAGGGAACCGGGGAGCTGTTTTTT

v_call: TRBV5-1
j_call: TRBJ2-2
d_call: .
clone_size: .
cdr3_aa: CASSLGHSNTGELFF
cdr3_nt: TGCGCCAGCAGCTTGGGACATTCGAACACCGGGGAGCTGTTTTTT

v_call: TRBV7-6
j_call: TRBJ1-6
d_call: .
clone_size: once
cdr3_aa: CASSSRAQGNNSPLHF
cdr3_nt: TGTGCCAGCAGCTCCCGGGCACAGGGAAATAATTCACCCCTCCACTTT

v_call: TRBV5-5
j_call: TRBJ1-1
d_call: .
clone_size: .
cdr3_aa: CASSPQGDTEAFF
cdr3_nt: TGTGCCAGCAGCCCACAGGGTGACACTGAAGCTTTCTTT

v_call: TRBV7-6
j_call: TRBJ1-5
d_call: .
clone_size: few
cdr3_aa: CASSLEGGNQPQHF
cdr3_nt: TGTGCCAGCAGCTTAGAAGGGGGAAACCAGCCCCAGCATTTT

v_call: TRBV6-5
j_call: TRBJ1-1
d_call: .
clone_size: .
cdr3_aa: CASSSPQGGADTEAFF
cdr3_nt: TGTGCCAGCAGTTCACCCCAAGGAGGGGCGGACACTGAAGCTTTCTTT

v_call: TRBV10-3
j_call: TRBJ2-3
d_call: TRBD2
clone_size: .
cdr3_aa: CAIGRGGRTDTQYF
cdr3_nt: TGTGCCATCGGGCGGGGGGGACGCACAGATACGCAGTATTTT

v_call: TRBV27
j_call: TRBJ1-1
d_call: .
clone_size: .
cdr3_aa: CASSLTGGVNTEAFF
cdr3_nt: TGTGCCAGCAGTTTAACCGGGGGCGTAAACACTGAAGCTTTCTTT

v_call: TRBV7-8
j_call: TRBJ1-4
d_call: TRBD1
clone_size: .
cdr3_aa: CASSPRDRVAEKLFF
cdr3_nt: TGTGCCAGCAGCCCGCGGGACAGGGTGGCTGAAAAACTGTTTTTT

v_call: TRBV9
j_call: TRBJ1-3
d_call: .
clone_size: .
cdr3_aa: CASSVATGAGNTIYF
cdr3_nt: TGTGCCAGCAGCGTAGCTACGGGGGCGGGAAACACCATATATTTT

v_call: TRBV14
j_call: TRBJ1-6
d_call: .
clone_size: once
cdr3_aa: CASSFSRTSPLHF
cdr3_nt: TGTGCCAGCAGTTTTTCGCGTACTTCACCCCTCCACTTT

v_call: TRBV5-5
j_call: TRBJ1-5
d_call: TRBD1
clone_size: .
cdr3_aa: CASSMTGDSNQPQHF
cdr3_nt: TGTGCCAGCAGCATGACAGGGGATAGCAATCAGCCCCAGCATTTT

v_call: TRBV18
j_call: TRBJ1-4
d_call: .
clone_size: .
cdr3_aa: CASSPLGSGATNEKLFF
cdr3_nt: TGTGCCAGCTCACCACTAGGTTCGGGAGCAACTAATGAAAAACTGTTTTTT

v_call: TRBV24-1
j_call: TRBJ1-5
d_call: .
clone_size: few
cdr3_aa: CATSDPTVPNQPQHF
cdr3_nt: TGTGCCACCAGTGACCCTACAGTTCCCAATCAGCCCCAGCATTTT

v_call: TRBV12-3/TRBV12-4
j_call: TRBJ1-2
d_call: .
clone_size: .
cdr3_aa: CASSFQGTYGYTF
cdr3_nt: TGTGCCAGCAGTTTTCAGGGCACCTATGGCTACACCTTC

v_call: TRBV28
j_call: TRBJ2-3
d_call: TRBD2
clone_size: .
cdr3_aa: CASSSPSGGARDTQYF
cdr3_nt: TGTGCCAGCAGTTCTCCTAGCGGGGGGGCGAGAGATACGCAGTATTTT

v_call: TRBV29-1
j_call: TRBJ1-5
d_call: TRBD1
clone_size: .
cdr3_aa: CSVWTGSNQPQHF
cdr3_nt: TGCAGCGTCTGGACAGGGAGTAATCAGCCCCAGCATTTT

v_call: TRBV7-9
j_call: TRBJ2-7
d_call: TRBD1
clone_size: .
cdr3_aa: CASSSQRTGGFYEQYF
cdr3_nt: TGTGCCAGCAGCTCCCAAAGGACAGGGGGCTTCTACGAGCAGTACTTC

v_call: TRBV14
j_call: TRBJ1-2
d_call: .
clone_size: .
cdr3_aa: CASSSAGGIGYTF
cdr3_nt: TGTGCCAGCAGCTCCGCCGGGGGGATAGGCTACACCTTC

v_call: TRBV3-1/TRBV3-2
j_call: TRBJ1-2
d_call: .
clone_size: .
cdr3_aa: CASSRRGATDYGYTF
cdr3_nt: TGTGCCAGCAGCCGGCGCGGGGCCACGGACTATGGCTACACCTTC

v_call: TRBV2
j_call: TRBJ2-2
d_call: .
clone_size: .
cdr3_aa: CASRGGATARTGELFF
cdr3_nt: TGTGCCAGCAGAGGGGGGGCAACAGCAAGGACCGGGGAGCTGTTTTTT

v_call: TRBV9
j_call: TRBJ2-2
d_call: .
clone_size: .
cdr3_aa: CASSRDQGGELFF
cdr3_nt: TGTGCCTCTAGCCGGGATCAAGGCGGGGAGCTGTTTTTT

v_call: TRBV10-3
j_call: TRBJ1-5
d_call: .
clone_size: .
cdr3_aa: CAISESKTGTPSNQPQHF
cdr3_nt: TGTGCCATCAGTGAGTCGAAAACAGGGACTCCAAGCAATCAGCCCCAGCATTTT

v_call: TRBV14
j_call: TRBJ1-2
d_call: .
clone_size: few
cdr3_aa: CASSQGRFFYGYTF
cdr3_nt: TGTGCCAGCAGCCAAGGTCGCTTCTTCTATGGCTACACCTTC

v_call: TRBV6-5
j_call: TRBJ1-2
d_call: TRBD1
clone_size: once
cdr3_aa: CASSHRDSEQYGYTF
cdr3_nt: TGTGCCAGCAGTCACCGGGACAGTGAACAATATGGCTACACCTTC

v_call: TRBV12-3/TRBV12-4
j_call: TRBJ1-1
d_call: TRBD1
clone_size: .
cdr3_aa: CASSRDSQRAFF
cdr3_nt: TGTGCCAGCAGCCGGGACAGCCAGCGAGCTTTCTTT

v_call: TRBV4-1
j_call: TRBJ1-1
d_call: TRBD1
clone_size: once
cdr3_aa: CASSQGTGGYLMNTEAFF
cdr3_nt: TGCGCCAGCAGCCAAGGCACAGGGGGTTATCTGATGAACACTGAAGCTTTCTTT

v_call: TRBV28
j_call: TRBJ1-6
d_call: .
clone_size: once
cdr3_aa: CASRRQENSPLHF
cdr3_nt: TGTGCCAGCCGAAGGCAGGAGAATTCACCCCTCCACTTT

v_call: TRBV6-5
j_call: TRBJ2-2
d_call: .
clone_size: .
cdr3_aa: CASSLGAPGELFF
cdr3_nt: TGTGCCAGCAGCCTAGGGGCTCCCGGGGAGCTGTTTTTT

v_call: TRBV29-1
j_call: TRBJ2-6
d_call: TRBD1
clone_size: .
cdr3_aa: CSVGRTGGSGANVLTF
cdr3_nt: TGCAGCGTTGGCCGGACAGGGGGGAGCGGGGCCAACGTCCTGACTTTC

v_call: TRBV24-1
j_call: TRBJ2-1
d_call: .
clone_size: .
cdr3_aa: CATSDLRALYNEQFF
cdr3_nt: TGTGCCACCAGTGATTTGAGGGCTCTTTACAATGAGCAGTTCTTC

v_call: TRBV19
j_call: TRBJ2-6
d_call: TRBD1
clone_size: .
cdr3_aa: CASSPGTGGTGANVLTF
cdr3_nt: TGTGCCAGTAGTCCAGGGACAGGGGGAACAGGGGCCAACGTCCTGACTTTC

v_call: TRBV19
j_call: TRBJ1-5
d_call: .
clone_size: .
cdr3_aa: CASSMGKVSQPQHF
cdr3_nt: TGTGCCAGTAGTATGGGAAAGGTGAGTCAGCCCCAGCATTTT

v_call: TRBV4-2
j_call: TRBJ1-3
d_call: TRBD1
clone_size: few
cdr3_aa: CASSQDKTGNTIYF
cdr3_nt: TGTGCCAGCAGCCAAGATAAGACAGGGAACACCATATATTTT

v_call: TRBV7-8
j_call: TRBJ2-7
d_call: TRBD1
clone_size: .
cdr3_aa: CASTPDRGSEQYF
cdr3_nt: TGTGCCAGCACTCCGGACAGGGGGTCTGAGCAGTACTTC

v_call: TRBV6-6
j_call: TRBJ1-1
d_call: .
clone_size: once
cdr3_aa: CASRRDGSEAFF
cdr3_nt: TGTGCCAGCAGACGGGACGGGTCTGAAGCTTTCTTT